The table lists the clone carrying this T cell receptor (beta chain) with many counts. The antigen remains undetermined. TCRdb independently ran MiXCR on the 5' RACE reads; one entry per CDR3 protein. The table lists 100,000 to 150,000 distinct CDR3 sequences, roughly 9% of them singletons. This record comes from a study of CD8 T cells in ankylosing spondylitis. The CDR3 is 14 amino acids. Deletions cut 3 bases from V and 5 bases from J, with 11 bases between. Whole-study results and caveats: Blood from ankylosing spondylitis patients appeared to carry a characteristic roughly 8-variant TCR beta motif.

The chain couples TRBV12-3 or TRBV12-4 to TRBJ2-1; D is unresolved. The source of this sequence is a male donor with ankylosing spondylitis or in good health (not recorded which). Material for sequencing was blood, either unsorted or a sorted T cell fraction (not recorded which). The CDR3 nucleotides read TGTGCCAGCAGTTTGAGACGGATCAACAATGAGCAGTTCTTC. Its translation is CASSLRRINNEQFF.